This T cell receptor (beta chain) was retrieved from a study of Graves' ophthalmopathy and Graves' hyperthyroidism. This clonotype has ten or more counts. The antigen is unknown. Per germline, CDR1 SGHTA and CDR2 FQGNSA. V lost 2 bases to trimming and J lost 4 bases; unmatched junction nucleotides: 6. CDR3 size: 15 residues. Aged 18 to 65, hyperthyroidism patients had been newly diagnosed, with under 2 months' duration. Amplified TCR beta CDR3 regions were obtained using RNA transcripts as template. First-round RT-PCR employed HTBI primers, with a second-round multiplex PCR after it. TCRdb itself ran the multiplex PCR reads through MiXCR, one entry per CDR3 protein. The sample shows over a million distinct CDR3 sequences, 36% of them seen only once. Study-wide points: Distinction of ophthalmopathy from stable hyperthyroidism by a 13-signature model reached 85% to 90% sensitivity and more than 65% specificity.

This sequence was found in an adult man with Graves' hyperthyroidism. The sample taken for sequencing was peripheral blood or thyroid tissue (not recorded which). The chain is built from TRBV7-2 and TRBJ1-2, with 8 nucleotides matching TRBD1. The CDR3 region has the DNA TGTGCCAGCAGCTTAAACGGACAGGGCGGCTATGGCTACACCTTC. Translation gives CASSLNGQGGYGYTF.